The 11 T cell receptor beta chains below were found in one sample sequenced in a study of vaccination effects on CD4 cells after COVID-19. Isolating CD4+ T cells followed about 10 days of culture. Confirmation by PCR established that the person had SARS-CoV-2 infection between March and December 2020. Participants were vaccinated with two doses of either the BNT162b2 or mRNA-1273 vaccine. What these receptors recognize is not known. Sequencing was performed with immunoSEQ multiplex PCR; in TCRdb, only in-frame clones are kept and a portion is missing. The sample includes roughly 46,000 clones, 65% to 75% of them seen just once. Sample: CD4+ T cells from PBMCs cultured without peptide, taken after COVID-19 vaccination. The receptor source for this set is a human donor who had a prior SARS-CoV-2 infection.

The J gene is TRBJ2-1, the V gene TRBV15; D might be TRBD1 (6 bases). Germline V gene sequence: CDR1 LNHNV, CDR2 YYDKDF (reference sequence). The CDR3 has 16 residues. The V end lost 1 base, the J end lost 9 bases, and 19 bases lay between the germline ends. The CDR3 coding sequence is TGTGCCACCAGCAGAGGATCGACAGGATGGCAGGGTGAGCAGTTCTTC. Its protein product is CATSRGSTGWQGEQFF.

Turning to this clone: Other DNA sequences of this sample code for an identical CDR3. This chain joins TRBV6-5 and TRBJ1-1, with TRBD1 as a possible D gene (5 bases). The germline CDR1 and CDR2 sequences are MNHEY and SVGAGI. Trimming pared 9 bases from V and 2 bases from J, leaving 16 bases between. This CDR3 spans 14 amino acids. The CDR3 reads CASNLGLLNTEAFF. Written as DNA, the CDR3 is TGTGCCAGTAACTTGGGGCTCCTCAACACTGAAGCTTTCTTT.

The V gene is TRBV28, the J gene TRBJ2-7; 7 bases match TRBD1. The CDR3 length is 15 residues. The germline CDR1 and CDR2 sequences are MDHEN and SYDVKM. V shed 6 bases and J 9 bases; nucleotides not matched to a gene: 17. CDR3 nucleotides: TGTGCCAGCAGCCTCGAGGGGGCACATATTACCGCGCAGTACTTC. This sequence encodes CASSLEGAHITAQYF.

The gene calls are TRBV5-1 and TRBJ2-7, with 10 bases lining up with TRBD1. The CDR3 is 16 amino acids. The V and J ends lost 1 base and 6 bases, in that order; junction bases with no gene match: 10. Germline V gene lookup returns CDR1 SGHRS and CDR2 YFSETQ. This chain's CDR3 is CASSLIPGTGEREQYF. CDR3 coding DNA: TGCGCCAGCAGCTTGATTCCCGGGACAGGGGAACGCGAGCAGTACTTC.

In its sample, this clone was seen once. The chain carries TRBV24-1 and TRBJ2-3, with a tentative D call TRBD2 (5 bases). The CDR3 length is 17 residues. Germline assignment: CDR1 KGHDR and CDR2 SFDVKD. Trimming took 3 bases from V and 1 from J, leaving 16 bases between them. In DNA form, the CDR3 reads TGTGCCACCAGTGATCATGAGGGCAGTACGGGCACAGATACGCAGTATTTT. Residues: CATSDHEGSTGTDTQYF.

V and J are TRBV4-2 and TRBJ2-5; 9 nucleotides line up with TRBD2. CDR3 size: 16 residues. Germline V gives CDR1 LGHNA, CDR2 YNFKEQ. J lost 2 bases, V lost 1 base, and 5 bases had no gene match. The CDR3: CASSQGRLADQETQYF. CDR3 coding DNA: TGTGCCAGCAGCCAAGGGAGACTAGCGGATCAAGAGACCCAGTACTTC.

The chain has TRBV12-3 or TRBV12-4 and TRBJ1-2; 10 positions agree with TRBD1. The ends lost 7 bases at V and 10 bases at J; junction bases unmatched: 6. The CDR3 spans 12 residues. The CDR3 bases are TGTGCCAGCAATAGACAGGGGGCGTCCTACACCTTC. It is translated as CASNRQGASYTF.

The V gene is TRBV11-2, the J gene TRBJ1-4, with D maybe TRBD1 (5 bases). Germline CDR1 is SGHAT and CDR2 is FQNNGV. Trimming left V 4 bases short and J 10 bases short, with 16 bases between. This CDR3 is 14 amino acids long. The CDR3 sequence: CASSSPKGYGKLFF. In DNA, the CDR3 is TGTGCCAGCAGCTCGCCGAAGGGGTACGGAAAACTGTTTTTT. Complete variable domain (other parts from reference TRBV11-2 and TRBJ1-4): EAGVAQSPRYKIIEKRQSVAFWCNPISGHATLYWYQQILGQGPKLLIQFQNNGVVDDSQLPKDRFSAERLKGVDSTLKIQPAKLEDSAVYLCASSSPKGYGKLFFGSGTQLSVL.

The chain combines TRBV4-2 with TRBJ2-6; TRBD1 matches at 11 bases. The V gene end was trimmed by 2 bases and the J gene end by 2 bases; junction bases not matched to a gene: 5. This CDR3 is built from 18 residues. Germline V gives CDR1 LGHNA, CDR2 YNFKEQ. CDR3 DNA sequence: TGTGCCAGCAGCCAACCACCGGGACAGGGGGCTGGGGCCAACGTCCTGACTTTC. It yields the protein CASSQPPGQGAGANVLTF.

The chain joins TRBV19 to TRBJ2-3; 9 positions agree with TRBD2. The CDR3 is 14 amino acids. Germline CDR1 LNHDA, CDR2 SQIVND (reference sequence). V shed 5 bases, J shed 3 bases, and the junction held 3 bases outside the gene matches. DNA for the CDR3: TGTGCCAGTAGTTGGAGCGGGAGGACAGATACGCAGTATTTT. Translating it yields CASSWSGRTDTQYF. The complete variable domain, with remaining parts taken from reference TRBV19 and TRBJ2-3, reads DGGITQSPKYLFRKEGQNVTLSCEQNLNHDAMYWYRQDPGQGLRLIYYSQIVNDFQKGDIAEGYSVSREKKESFPLTVTSAQKNPTAFYLCASSWSGRTDTQYFGPGTRLTVL.

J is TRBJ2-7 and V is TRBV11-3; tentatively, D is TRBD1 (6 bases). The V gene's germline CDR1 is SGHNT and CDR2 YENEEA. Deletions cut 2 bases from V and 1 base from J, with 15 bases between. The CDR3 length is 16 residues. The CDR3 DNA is TGTGCCAGCAGCTTACCTCCTAGGGGGATATCCTACGAGCAGTACTTC. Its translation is CASSLPPRGISYEQYF.